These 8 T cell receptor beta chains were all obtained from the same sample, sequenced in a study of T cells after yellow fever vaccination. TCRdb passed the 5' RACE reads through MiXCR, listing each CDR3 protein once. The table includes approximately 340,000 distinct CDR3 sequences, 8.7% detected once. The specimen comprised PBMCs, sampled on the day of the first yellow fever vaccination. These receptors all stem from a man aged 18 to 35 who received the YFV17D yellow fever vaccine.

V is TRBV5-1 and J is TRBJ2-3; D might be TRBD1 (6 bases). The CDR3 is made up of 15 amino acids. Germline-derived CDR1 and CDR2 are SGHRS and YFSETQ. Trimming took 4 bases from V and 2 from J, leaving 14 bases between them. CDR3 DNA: TGCGCCAGCAGCACGAGGACAGCAAACACAGATACGCAGTATTTT. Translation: CASSTRTANTDTQYF.

This CDR3 is CASSSGRGLDTEAFF. The CDR3, as DNA: TGCGCCAGCAGCTCGGGTCGGGGGCTCGACACTGAAGCTTTCTTT. V gene TRBV5-1 combines with J gene TRBJ1-1; D might be TRBD1 (6 bases). Trimming took off 3 bases at V and 3 bases at J, with 15 bases between the two ends. CDR3 size: 15 residues. Germline CDR1 and CDR2: SGHRS and YFSETQ.

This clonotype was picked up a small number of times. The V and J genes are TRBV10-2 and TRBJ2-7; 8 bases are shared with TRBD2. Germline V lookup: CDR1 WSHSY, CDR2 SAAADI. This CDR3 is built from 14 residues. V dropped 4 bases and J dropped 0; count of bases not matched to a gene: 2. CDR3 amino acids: CASSVSGGSYEQYF. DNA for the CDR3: TGCGCCAGCAGTGTGAGCGGGGGCTCCTACGAGCAGTACTTC.

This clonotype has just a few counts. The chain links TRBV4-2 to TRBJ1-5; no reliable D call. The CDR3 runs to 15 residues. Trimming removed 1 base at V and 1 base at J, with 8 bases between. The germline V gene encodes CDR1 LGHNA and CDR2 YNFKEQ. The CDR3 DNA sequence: TGTGCCAGCAGCCAAGGGCTACGGAGCAATCAGCCCCAGCATTTT. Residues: CASSQGLRSNQPQHF.

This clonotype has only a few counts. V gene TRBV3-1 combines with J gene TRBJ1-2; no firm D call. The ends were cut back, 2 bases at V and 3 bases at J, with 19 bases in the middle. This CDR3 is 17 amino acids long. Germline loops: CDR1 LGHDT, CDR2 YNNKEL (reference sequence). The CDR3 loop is CASSQNGGMKGYYGYTF. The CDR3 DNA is TGTGCCAGCAGCCAAAACGGAGGGATGAAGGGATACTATGGCTACACCTTC.

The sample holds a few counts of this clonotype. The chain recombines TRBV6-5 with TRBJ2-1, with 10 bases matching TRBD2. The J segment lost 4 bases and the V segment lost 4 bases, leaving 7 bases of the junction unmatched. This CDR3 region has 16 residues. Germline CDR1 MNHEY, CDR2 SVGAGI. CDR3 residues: CASSSRGLAAYNEQFF. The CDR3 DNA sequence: TGTGCCAGCAGTTCCCGAGGACTAGCGGCTTACAATGAGCAGTTCTTC.

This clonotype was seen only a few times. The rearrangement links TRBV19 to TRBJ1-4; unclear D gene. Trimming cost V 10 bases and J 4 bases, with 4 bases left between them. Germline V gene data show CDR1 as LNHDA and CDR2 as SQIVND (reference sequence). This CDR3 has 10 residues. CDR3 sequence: CATYNEKLFF. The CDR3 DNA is TGTGCCACCTATAATGAAAAACTGTTTTTT.

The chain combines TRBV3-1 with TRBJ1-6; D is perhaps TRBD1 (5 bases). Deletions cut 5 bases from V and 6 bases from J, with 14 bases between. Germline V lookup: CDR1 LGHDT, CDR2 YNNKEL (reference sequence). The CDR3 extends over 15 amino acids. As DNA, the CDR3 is TGTGCCAGCAGCTTGATAAGCAGGGTTAATTCACCCCTCCACTTT. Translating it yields CASSLISRVNSPLHF. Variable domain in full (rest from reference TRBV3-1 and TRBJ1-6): DTAVSQTPKYLVTQMGNDKSIKCEQNLGHDTMYWYKQDSKKFLKIMFSYNNKELIINETVPNRFSPKSPDKAHLNLHINSLELGDSAVYFCASSLISRVNSPLHFGNGTRLTVT.